Sequencing of this T cell receptor beta chain was carried out in a study of shared clonotypes between healthy human individuals. Study background: Participating donors consisted of two women and a few men aged 18 to 49. Study-wide findings and caveats: Blood was the only sampled material, and tissue repertoires likely differ.

Naive CD8 cells were CD45RO-negative, positively selected for CCR7, excluding terminally differentiated effector memory CD45RA+ cells. About this clone: Its antigen is not identified. This CDR3 is also generated by other DNA sequences in the sample.

Per the authors' pipeline: In the immunoSEQ data, sequences were junction-only and lacked quality scores, so filtering differed. Sequencing was performed with immunoSEQ multiplex PCR; in TCRdb, only in-frame clones are kept and a portion is missing. Clone size and the V and J calls come from that table; the DNA yielded D and trimming. This table holds millions of clones, about 92% found once. V was trimmed by 1 base and J by 6 bases, leaving 6 bases between them. Germline loops: CDR1 SEHNR, CDR2 FQNEAQ (reference sequence). The CDR3 totals 12 residues. The sequenced material came from naive CD8+ T cells from PBMCs. The source is a young man in good health. Some clones in this sample may be carry-over from other donors' samples. This sequence joins TRBV7-9 and TRBJ1-2; no clear D gene. The CDR3 loop reads CASSLGADGYTF. CDR3 DNA sequence: TGTGCCAGCAGCTTAGGAGCCGATGGCTACACCTTC.